This is a list of T cell receptor beta chains from one sample in a study of PD-1 blockade in classical Hodgkin lymphoma. TCRdb's table, derived via immunoSEQ multiplex PCR, lists solely in-frame clones and lacks some. The table records more than 35,000 clones, 70% to 90% of them present only once. The sequencing here drew on peripheral blood mononuclear cells (PBMCs), taken before the second cycle of nivolumab. Source of these receptors: a human donor with classical Hodgkin lymphoma. CDR3s include the opening cysteine and the closing phenylalanine or tryptophan. The D gene is left open where the match is weak. Part of the rows lack a size; the others show once, few, many or a class for expanded clones.

v_call	j_call	clone_size	d_call	cdr3_nt	cdr3_aa
TRBV18	TRBJ2-3	.	.	TGTGCCAGCTCACCCCTGAAGGGCACAGATACGCAGTATTTT	CASSPLKGTDTQYF
TRBV2	TRBJ2-3	.	.	TGTGCCAGCAGTGTTCACCAGGGGGGAGAAGCGCAGTATTTT	CASSVHQGGEAQYF
TRBV15	TRBJ1-1	.	.	TGTGCCACCAGCAGAGACACCTCTGAAGCTTTCTTT	CATSRDTSEAFF
TRBV9	TRBJ2-3	.	.	TGTGCCAGCAGCGTCCTAGCAACAGATACGCAGTATTTT	CASSVLATDTQYF
TRBV19	TRBJ1-6	once	.	TGTGCCAGTAGAGGGCAGGTTAATTCACCCCTCCACTTT	CASRGQVNSPLHF
TRBV19	TRBJ1-3	.	.	TGTGCCAGTAGTATAAACAGGGACTCTGGAAACACCATATATTTT	CASSINRDSGNTIYF
TRBV4-1	TRBJ2-2	.	.	TGCGCCAGCAGCCTCATCGGGGCGGAGACCTTCGGGGAGCTGTTTTTT	CASSLIGAETFGELFF
TRBV28	TRBJ2-3	.	.	TGTGCCAGCAGTTTCAACCCACTTGGCACAGATACGCAGTATTTT	CASSFNPLGTDTQYF
TRBV28	TRBJ2-1	.	.	TGTGCCAGCAGCGAGGGCCGTCGCAATGAGCAGTTCTTC	CASSEGRRNEQFF
TRBV7-2	TRBJ2-7	.	.	TGTGCCAGCAGCTTAGAACAGTTTTACGAGCAGTACTTC	CASSLEQFYEQYF
TRBV25-1	TRBJ2-7	.	.	TGTGCCAGCAGTGTGACCCATCACTGCTCCTACGAGCAGTACTTC	CASSVTHHCSYEQYF
TRBV27	TRBJ2-1	.	TRBD2	TGTGCCAGCAGTTTAATCCTAGCGGGACCCCATGAGCAGTTCTTC	CASSLILAGPHEQFF
TRBV4-1	TRBJ2-7	.	TRBD2	TGCGCCAGCAGCCCTTATAGCGGGCCTACCGAGCAGTACTTC	CASSPYSGPTEQYF
TRBV4-2	TRBJ1-5	once	.	TGTGCCAGCAGCCAAGGGGGGGGTAGCAATCAGCCCCAGCATTTT	CASSQGGGSNQPQHF
TRBV29-1	TRBJ1-2	.	.	TGCAGCGTCCTTTTAGTGTCGCACACCTTC	CSVLLVSHTF
TRBV27	TRBJ2-7	.	.	TGTGCCAGCAGTTTGTTAGGGGACGAGCAGTACTTC	CASSLLGDEQYF
TRBV28	TRBJ1-3	.	.	TGTGCCAGCAGTCCAGGGACTAGGAAAAACACCATATATTTT	CASSPGTRKNTIYF
TRBV6-5	TRBJ2-7	.	TRBD1	TGTGCCAGCAGTTACCGGGACAGGGGACGCGAGCAGTACTTC	CASSYRDRGREQYF
TRBV5-6	TRBJ2-5	.	.	TGTGCCAGCAGCATCCCAGGGAGCGCCCAGTACTTC	CASSIPGSAQYF
TRBV19	TRBJ1-6	.	TRBD1	TGTGCCAGTAGCATGTGGGGACAGAGCGATCATTCACCCCTCCACTTT	CASSMWGQSDHSPLHF
TRBV4-1	TRBJ2-5	once	.	TGCGCCAGCACCCGTGAGCCCATTCTTATGGGGCAAGAGACCCAGTACTTC	CASTREPILMGQETQYF
TRBV20-1	TRBJ2-5	once	.	TGCAGTGCTAGCAGTCAAGAGACCCAGTACTTC	CSASSQETQYF
TRBV5-1	TRBJ1-1	.	TRBD1	TGCGCCAGCAGCCGGGACAGTTCGAACACTGAAGCTTTCTTT	CASSRDSSNTEAFF
TRBV7-9	TRBJ2-5	.	.	TGTGCCAGCAGCTTTGGAACGGGGAATCAAGAGACCCAGTACTTC	CASSFGTGNQETQYF
TRBV5-1	TRBJ1-5	.	.	TGCGCCAGCAGCTTGGAGGGGGGTTGGAATCAGCCCCAGCATTTT	CASSLEGGWNQPQHF
TRBV11-2	TRBJ2-7	.	.	TGTGCCAGCAGCTTCACCTGGGCCGAGCAGTACTTC	CASSFTWAEQYF
TRBV6-5	TRBJ2-2	.	.	TGTGCCAGCAGGGTGGGCTCGAACACCGGGGAGCTGTTTTTT	CASRVGSNTGELFF
TRBV29-1	TRBJ1-1	.	.	TGCAGCGTTGAAAACGGGGGGAGGACTGAAGCTTTCTTT	CSVENGGRTEAFF
TRBV18	TRBJ1-2	.	TRBD1	TGTGCCAGCTCACCAGGGACAGGACTCTATGGCTACACCTTC	CASSPGTGLYGYTF
TRBV9	TRBJ2-3	once	.	TGTGCCAGCAACTACCCCCGGGATACGCAGTATTTT	CASNYPRDTQYF
TRBV4-1	TRBJ2-1	.	.	TGCGCCAGCAGCCAACACGGGAGCACCTACAATGAGCAGTTCTTC	CASSQHGSTYNEQFF
TRBV9	TRBJ2-3	.	TRBD2	TGTGCCAGCAGCGTAGAACAGAGCGGGAGACAATCAGATACGCAGTATTTT	CASSVEQSGRQSDTQYF
TRBV20-1	TRBJ1-1	.	.	TGCAGTGCTATGAGGTGGGCTTTCTTT	CSAMRWAFF
TRBV11-3	TRBJ2-5	.	TRBD2	TGTGCCAGCAGCTTAGATCCCCTAGCGGGATTGGAGACCCAGTACTTC	CASSLDPLAGLETQYF
TRBV10-1	TRBJ2-1	.	TRBD2	TGCGCCAGCAGTGGTTTAGCGGGAGAATCCTACAATGAGCAGTTCTTC	CASSGLAGESYNEQFF
TRBV5-5	TRBJ1-1	.	.	TGTGCCAGCAGCTTCATATCCTCGAACACTGAAGCTTTCTTT	CASSFISSNTEAFF
TRBV7-3	TRBJ2-3	.	.	TGTGCCAGCAGCTTAAATATGGGGGAGACGCAGTATTTT	CASSLNMGETQYF
TRBV15	TRBJ1-1	.	.	TGTGCCACCAGCAGAGATGGGGGTGAGGAAGCTTTCTTT	CATSRDGGEEAFF
TRBV6-4	TRBJ2-7	.	.	TGTGCCGGCAGTGCAACAAACCCGGGCGAGCAGTACTTC	CAGSATNPGEQYF
TRBV10-3	TRBJ2-1	.	.	TGTGCCATCAGAGCGGGGACAGGACCCAATGAGCAGTTCTTC	CAIRAGTGPNEQFF